The 2 T cell receptor beta chains in this list originate from one sample, sequenced in a study of blood T cell repertoires in COVID-19. Only in-frame clones appear in the TCRdb table, and some are missing; sequencing was by immunoSEQ multiplex PCR. The sample lists some 89,000 clones, roughly 72% occurring once. The sequenced sample consisted of peripheral blood. The source is a man aged 65 to 79 with acute or convalescent COVID-19.

The V call is TRBV10-3, the J call TRBJ1-2; D ambiguous. This CDR3 spans 15 amino acids. V was pared by 4 bases and J by 0 bases, with 12 bases between. Germline-derived CDR1 and CDR2 are ENHRY and SYGVKD. The CDR3 region is CAISGTPVPNYGYTF. CDR3 bases: TGTGCCATCAGTGGCACACCAGTTCCTAACTATGGCTACACCTTC.

The chain uses TRBV19 and TRBJ2-2; 11 bases are shared with TRBD2. Trimming cost V 6 bases and J 5 bases; bases outside gene matches: 11. CDR3 length: 17 amino acids. From germline, CDR1 is LNHDA and CDR2 SQIVND (reference sequence). The CDR3, as DNA: TGTGCCAGTAGCCCGGGACTAGCGGCTTGGTATACCGGGGAGCTGTTTTTT. Protein sequence: CASSPGLAAWYTGELFF.